The clone carrying this TCR beta chain was observed a single time. The antigen is not known. This entry is derived from a study of cytomegalovirus exposure and HLA in healthy donors. Study findings and constraints: A few chains linked to CMV were shown in vitro to be specific for CMV antigens.

It was with 60 Vbeta and 13 Jbeta primers that the PCR ran. Produced via immunoSEQ multiplex PCR; TCRdb's table is partial and in-frame only. The sample lists some 170,000 clones, over 75% occurring once. Sample: PBMCs. The sequence came from a man aged 40-49 years in good health and CMV-seropositive.

This CDR3 reads CASRARLAGTDTQYF. The CDR3 DNA reads as TGTGCCAGCAGAGCAAGACTAGCGGGTACAGATACGCAGTATTTT. The chain is built from TRBV6-5 and TRBJ2-3; TRBD2 matches 10 bases. Germline-derived CDR1 and CDR2 are MNHEY and SVGAGI. V gave up 6 bases and J gave up 3 bases; unmatched junction bases: 6. This CDR3 is 15 amino acids long.